Listed below are T cell receptor beta chains from one sample, sequenced in a study of blood T cell repertoires in COVID-19. The data were produced by immunoSEQ multiplex PCR, yet TCRdb's version contains in-frame clones alone and is incomplete. The sample lists more than 85,000 clones, over 85% occurring once. Sequenced input: peripheral blood. The receptors were gathered from a man in his 70s with acute or convalescent COVID-19. The CDR3 runs from the conserved cysteine through the conserved F or W. The D gene is left open where the match is weak. Rows may omit the clone size; those that give it use once, few, many or a size class.

>-|13|-|TRBV30|TRBJ1-4
TGTGCCTGGAGTGGACAGGCGGCTGAAAAACTGTTTTTT
CAWSGQAAEKLFF
>-|17|TRBD1|TRBV29-1|TRBJ1-2
TGCAGCGTTGAAGATCCGCCCCACAGGTCGGACAGGGATGGCTACACCTTC
CSVEDPPHRSDRDGYTF
>-|14|TRBD1|TRBV5-1|TRBJ1-1
TGCGCCAGCAGCCCCGGGACAGGGAACACTGAAGCTTTCTTT
CASSPGTGNTEAFF
>-|16|TRBD2|TRBV18|TRBJ2-3
TGTGCCAGCTCACCACGAAGCGGGGGGGTCACAGATACGCAGTATTTT
CASSPRSGGVTDTQYF
>-|15|TRBD2|TRBV5-6|TRBJ2-1
TGTGCCAGCAGCGTGGGACTAGCGCGCTACAATGAGCAGTTCTTC
CASSVGLARYNEQFF
>-|14|-|TRBV6-5|TRBJ2-2
TGTGCCAGCGTTAAGCTCGCGAACACCGGGGAGCTGTTTTTT
CASVKLANTGELFF
>-|14|-|TRBV10-3|TRBJ2-3
TGTGCCACCCGAGGTCGAGACGGCGGAGATACGCAGTATTTT
CATRGRDGGDTQYF
>-|15|-|TRBV18|TRBJ2-6
TGTGCCAGCTCATACGGAGCCTCTGGGGCCAACGTCCTGACTTTC
CASSYGASGANVLTF
>-|18|-|TRBV6-1|TRBJ1-5
TGTGCCAGCAGTGTCCGTCGGATTGGACAGTATAGCAATCAGCCCCAGCATTTT
CASSVRRIGQYSNQPQHF
>-|12|-|TRBV12-5|TRBJ2-7
TGTGCTAGTGGTTTAGTTAGGGGCGAGCAGTACTTC
CASGLVRGEQYF
>-|12|-|TRBV6-5|TRBJ1-2
TGTGCCAGCTCTGGGGGCTCAAATGGCTACACCTTC
CASSGGSNGYTF
>-|14|TRBD2|TRBV24-1|TRBJ2-1
TGTGCCACCAGTCTTAGCGGGGGAGACAATGAGCAGTTCTTC
CATSLSGGDNEQFF
>-|11|-|TRBV6-5|TRBJ2-7
TGTGCCACCAGCACATACTACGAGCAGTACTTC
CATSTYYEQYF
>-|16|TRBD1|TRBV7-8|TRBJ1-2
TGTGCCAGCAGCCGGACGCTGGACAGGGAGGCCTATGGCTACACCTTC
CASSRTLDREAYGYTF
>few|15|-|TRBV7-9|TRBJ1-1
TGTGCCAGCAGCTTATTCCCAGTGAGGGAAACTGAAGCTTTCTTT
CASSLFPVRETEAFF
>-|15|-|TRBV15|TRBJ2-7
TGTGCCACCAGCAGAGGAGGCGCCAACTACTACGAGCAGTACTTC
CATSRGGANYYEQYF
>once|13|-|TRBV24-1|TRBJ2-1
TGTGCCACCAGTGACGGGTCCCATCGGGAGCAGTTCTTC
CATSDGSHREQFF
>-|13|TRBD2|TRBV6-2/TRBV6-3|TRBJ2-7
TGTGCCAGCAGTAGCGGGAGGATGGACGAGCAGTACTTC
CASSSGRMDEQYF
>-|15|TRBD1|TRBV3-1/TRBV3-2|TRBJ1-2
TGTGCCAGCAGCCAAGGTCGGACAGGGGAGTATGGCTACACCTTC
CASSQGRTGEYGYTF
>few|15|-|TRBV4-1|TRBJ2-2
TGCGCCACCAGCCAGGGGCCCCAAAACACCGGGGAGCTGTTTTTT
CATSQGPQNTGELFF
>-|15|TRBD2|TRBV6-5|TRBJ2-3
TGTGCCAGCAGTTTTAGCGGGGGAGGCACAGATACGCAGTATTTT
CASSFSGGGTDTQYF
>-|15|-|TRBV19|TRBJ1-5
TGTGCCAGTAGTTGGTCCGGTGATAGCAATCAGCCCCAGCATTTT
CASSWSGDSNQPQHF
>-|13|-|TRBV6-6|TRBJ1-5
TGTGCCAGCAGGCCAGGGTCCGATCAGCCCCAGCATTTT
CASRPGSDQPQHF
>-|17|TRBD2|TRBV4-3|TRBJ2-7
TGCGCCAGCAGCCAAGGCCCCCCGGGACTAGATATACGGGAGCAGTACTTC
CASSQGPPGLDIREQYF
>-|14|TRBD2|TRBV2|TRBJ2-7
TGTGCCAGCAGAGTAGCGGGGGGCTCCTACGAGCAGTACTTC
CASRVAGGSYEQYF
>-|13|-|TRBV5-4|TRBJ1-1
TGTGCCAGCAGACCTGACAGTTACAGGGAAGCTTTCTTT
CASRPDSYREAFF
>-|13|-|TRBV11-2|TRBJ1-2
TGTGCCAGCAGCAGGGGGAACAACTATGGCTACACCTTC
CASSRGNNYGYTF
>-|14|TRBD2|TRBV28|TRBJ2-5
TGTGCCAGCAGTTTATGGGGACTAGCAGAGACCCAGTACTTC
CASSLWGLAETQYF